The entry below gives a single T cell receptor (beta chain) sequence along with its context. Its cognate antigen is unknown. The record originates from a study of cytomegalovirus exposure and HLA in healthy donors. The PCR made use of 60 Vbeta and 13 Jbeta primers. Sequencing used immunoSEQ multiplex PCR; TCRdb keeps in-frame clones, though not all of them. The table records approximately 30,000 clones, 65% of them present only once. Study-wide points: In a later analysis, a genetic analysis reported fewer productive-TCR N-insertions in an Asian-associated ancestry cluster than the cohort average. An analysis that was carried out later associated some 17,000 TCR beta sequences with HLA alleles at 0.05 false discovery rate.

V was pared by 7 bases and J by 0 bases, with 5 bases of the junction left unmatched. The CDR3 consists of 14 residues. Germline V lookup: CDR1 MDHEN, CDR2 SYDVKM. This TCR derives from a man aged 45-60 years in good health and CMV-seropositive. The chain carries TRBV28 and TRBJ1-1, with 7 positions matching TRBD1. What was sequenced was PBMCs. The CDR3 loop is CASTTGAMNTEAFF. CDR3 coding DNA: TGTGCCAGCACCACAGGGGCCATGAACACTGAAGCTTTCTTT. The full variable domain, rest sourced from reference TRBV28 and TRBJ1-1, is DVKVTQSSRYLVKRTGEKVFLECVQDMDHENMFWYRQDPGLGLRLIYFSYDVKMKEKGDIPEGYSVSREKKERFSLILESASTNQTSMYLCASTTGAMNTEAFFGQGTRLTVV.